Shown below are 26 T cell receptor beta chains from a single sample sequenced in a study of tumor-infiltrating lymphocytes in primary liver carcinoma. A primer matching the constant region was used to make TCR beta cDNA from 500 ng of total RNA. Slightly modified ARM-PCR served as the procedure for the TCR beta libraries. These libraries came from three rounds of nested multiplex PCR. Each of the first two PCR rounds ran approximately 10 cycles with TRBV1-TRBV30 forward and C-beta reverse primers. TCRdb used MiXCR to reprocess the multiplex PCR reads, holding one entry per CDR3 protein. This sample has approximately 120,000 distinct CDR3 sequences; roughly three fifths occur once, and the top ten carry more than 7%. Co-extracting RNA and DNA was done with about 18-33 mg of unsorted bulk tissue as input. Sequenced material: liver tumor tissue from sampling region 3. Subset specified: tumor region T3, left-lateral pole. The receptors originated from an older woman with primary liver carcinoma and hepatitis B virus infection.

For this clonotype: A single base separates this from a much larger clone, so it may be a read error. This chain uses TRBV6-1 with TRBJ2-7, with no clear D. This CDR3 spans 13 amino acids. The ends were cut back, 4 bases at V and 2 bases at J, with 9 bases in the middle. Germline V gene sequence: CDR1 MNHNS, CDR2 SASEGT. CDR3 nucleotides: TGTGCCAGCAGTGGAACGATTACCTACGAGCAGTACTTC. Protein product: CASSGTITYEQYF.

Turning to this clonotype: A read error may account for a junction end that differs from germline. V gene TRBV11-3 combines with J gene TRBJ2-2, with D perhaps matching TRBD1 or TRBD2 (5 bases each). Germline V gene data show CDR1 as SGHNT and CDR2 as YENEEA. The CDR3 runs to 14 residues. The CDR3 loop is CASSFNRNTGELLF. For the CDR3, the DNA is TGTGCCAGCAGCTTTAACAGGAACACCGGGGAACTGTTATTT.

This clonotype has at least ten counts. The chain joins TRBV6-4 to TRBJ2-1; TRBD2 agrees at 8 bases. V lost 6 bases to trimming and J lost 6 bases; unmatched junction nucleotides: 4. This CDR3 region has 13 residues. The germline gives CDR1 MRHNA, CDR2 SNTAGT. In nucleotides, the CDR3 is TGTGCCAGCAGCCACGGGACTAGCAATGAGCAGTTCTTC. Encoded protein: CASSHGTSNEQFF.

This chain links TRBV28 with TRBJ2-1, with D possibly matching TRBD2 (5 bases). The V end lost 5 bases, the J end lost 4 bases, and 30 bases lay between the germline ends. Germline V lookup: CDR1 MDHEN, CDR2 SYDVKM. The CDR3 has 20 residues. CDR3 DNA sequence: TGTGCCAGCAGTCCCAGGACGACCCGACTAACCCGTACTAGATACAATGAGCAGTTCTTC. It translates to CASSPRTTRLTRTRYNEQFF.

This clonotype has just a few counts. The rearrangement uses TRBV28 and TRBJ1-1; 8 nucleotides agree with TRBD1. With 5 bases clipped from V and 4 bases from J, the junction kept 9 bases outside the gene matches. Germline CDR1 and CDR2: MDHEN and SYDVKM. The CDR3 is made up of 15 amino acids. The DNA of the CDR3 is TGTGCCAGCAGTACCCTCGACAGGGGCGGCACTGAAGCTTTCTTT. It specifies CASSTLDRGGTEAFF. Supplemented by reference TRBV28 and TRBJ1-1, the full variable domain reads DVKVTQSSRYLVKRTGEKVFLECVQDMDHENMFWYRQDPGLGLRLIYFSYDVKMKEKGDIPEGYSVSREKKERFSLILESASTNQTSMYLCASSTLDRGGTEAFFGQGTRLTVV.

About this clonotype: One end of the junction fails to match germline, which may point to a read error. The J gene is TRBJ2-5, the V gene TRBV6-6, with D unresolved. The length of the CDR3 is 13 residues. The germline CDR1 and CDR2 sequences are MNHNY and SVGAGI (reference sequence). In nucleotides, the CDR3 is TGTGCCAGCAGTTATATACCCCAAGAGGCCCAGTACTTC. This encodes CASSYIPQEAQYF.

Notes on this clonotype: Since a much larger clone is just one base distant, this may be a read error. The V call is TRBV7-9, the J call TRBJ1-2; the D is unclear. This CDR3 contains 13 residues. The germline V gene has CDR1 SEHNR and CDR2 FQNEAQ (reference sequence). The CDR3 DNA sequence: TGTACCAGCAGCAACCACCTCAACTATGGCTACACCTTC. This codes for CTSSNHLNYGYTF. Variable domain in full (rest from reference TRBV7-9 and TRBJ1-2): DTGVSQNPRHKITKRGQNVTFRCDPISEHNRLYWYRQTLGQGPEFLTYFQNEAQLEKSRLLSDRFSAERPKGSFSTLEIQRTEQGDSAMYLCTSSNHLNYGYTFGSGTRLTVV.

With respect to this clonotype: The CDR3 carries no conserved terminal phenylalanine or tryptophan, so it likely arises from a read error. The rearrangement links TRBV5-1 to TRBJ2-4, with D possibly being TRBD1 (6 bases). The V gene's germline CDR1 is SGHRS and CDR2 YFSETQ. The CDR3 extends over 16 amino acids. CDR3 region: CAGSLGAGSVKNIQYL. The CDR3 nucleotides are TGCGCCGGCAGCTTGGGGGCAGGGAGCGTCAAAAACATTCAGTACCTC.

Points on this clonotype: A read error is likely, as this CDR3 ends without the conserved phenylalanine or tryptophan. No DNA is shown, since the ends of the CDR3 on it are uncertain; the CDR3 is the one TCRdb lists. The chain links TRBV13 to TRBJ2-1; the table's D gene call, TRBD2, was not cross checked with the DNA. The germline V gene has CDR1 PRHDT and CDR2 FYEKMQ (reference sequence). The CDR3 spans 19 amino acids, including both terminal residues. CDR3: CASSSRPDSSGDSYNEQLL.

Note on this clonotype: Likely a read error: the CDR3 ends without its conserved phenylalanine or tryptophan. The V and J genes are TRBV7-9 and TRBJ2-2; the match to TRBD1 covers 8 bases. The CDR3 has 14 amino acids. From germline, CDR1 is SEHNR and CDR2 FQNEAQ (reference sequence). The V gene end was trimmed by 8 bases and the J gene end by 3 bases; junction bases not matched to a gene: 5. This CDR3 reads CASRGQGDTGELFY. CDR3 nucleotides: TGTGCCAGCCGTGGACAGGGAGACACCGGGGAGCTGTTTTAT.

For this clonotype: This may be a read error: a much more frequent sequence differs by one nucleotide. The chain links TRBV5-1 to TRBJ1-1; D is unclear. Germline loops: CDR1 SGHRS, CDR2 YFSETQ. CDR3 size: 14 residues. The ends were cut back, 3 bases at V and 0 bases at J, with 9 bases in the middle. The CDR3 spells CASSSRHMNTEAFF. The DNA for the CDR3 is TGCGCCAGCAGCTCACGACATATGAACACTGAAGCTTTCTTT.

A note on this clonotype: This may stem from a read error, because a much larger clone lies one nucleotide away. The V call is TRBV6-2 or TRBV6-3, the J call TRBJ2-7, with D possibly being TRBD1 (7 bases). Germline-derived CDR1 and CDR2 are MNHEY and SVGEGT. The CDR3 is 15 residues long. The CDR3 loop is CVSSYSEGAVAEQYF. In DNA form, the CDR3 reads TGTGTCAGCAGTTACTCGGAGGGGGCAGTGGCCGAGCAGTACTTC.

Of note for this clonotype: Sequence at one end of the junction differs from germline and may be a read error. The rearrangement joins TRBV4-1 to TRBJ2-7; TRBD1 aligns across 7 bases. Germline CDR1 MGHRA, CDR2 YSYEKL. This CDR3 region has 15 residues. CDR3 sequence reads: CASSQVLTGTYEKYF. The CDR3 DNA follows: TGCGCCAGCAGCCAAGTCCTGACAGGGACCTACGAGAAGTACTTC.

Many counts were recorded for this clonotype. V is TRBV28 and J is TRBJ2-2, with D uncertain. The CDR3 is 14 residues long. Trimming removed 5 bases at V and 6 bases at J, with 13 bases between. Looked up from germline, CDR1 is MDHEN and CDR2 is SYDVKM. Here the CDR3 reads CASSPASLSGELFF. CDR3 coding DNA: TGTGCCAGCAGTCCGGCCTCGTTGTCCGGGGAGCTGTTTTTT.

There are a few counts of this clonotype. A read error is possible here, since a much larger clone lies one base away. The chain employs TRBV29-1 and TRBJ1-2; the D is unclear. CDR1 and CDR2 (germline): SQVTM, ANQGSEA. The CDR3 spans 11 residues. CDR3 sequence reads: CSVELDNGYAF. The CDR3 DNA follows: TGCAGCGTTGAACTTGATAATGGCTACGCCTTC. Supplemented by reference TRBV29-1 and TRBJ1-2, the full variable domain reads SAVISQKPSRDICQRGTSLTIQCQVDSQVTMMFWYRQQPGQSLTLIATANQGSEATYESGFVIDKFPISRPNLTFSTLTVSNMSPEDSSIYLCSVELDNGYAFGSGTRLTVV.

The chain joins TRBV7-8 to TRBJ2-7, with a weak D call TRBD2 (6 bases). Trimming took 1 base from V and 7 from J, leaving 11 bases between them. Germline V gene data show CDR1 as SGHVS and CDR2 as FQNEAQ. The CDR3 spans 13 residues. The CDR3 nucleotides read TGTGCCAGCAGCTTAGGTAGGGCGGGGGAGCAGTACTTC. This codes for CASSLGRAGEQYF.

This clonotype has at least ten counts. As DNA, the CDR3 is TGTGCCAGCAGTTTGGAAGCGGGAGGGGTCGAGCAGTACTTC. Translating it yields CASSLEAGGVEQYF. J is TRBJ2-7 and V is TRBV28; 10 bases are shared with TRBD2. The germline CDR1 and CDR2 sequences are MDHEN and SYDVKM. The CDR3 sequence is 14 residues long. Trimming cost V 3 bases and J 6 bases; bases outside gene matches: 5.

Many counts were recorded for this clonotype. This chain links TRBV12-3 or TRBV12-4 with TRBJ1-1, with a tentative D call TRBD1 (6 bases). CDR3 length: 14 residues. Trimming removed 5 bases at V and 2 bases at J, with 12 bases between. CDR3 amino acids: CASSPEQGNTEAFF. In DNA form, the CDR3 reads TGTGCCAGCAGTCCCGAACAGGGAAACACTGAAGCTTTCTTT.

With respect to this clonotype: Given the absence of the conserved phenylalanine or tryptophan at the CDR3 end, a read error is likely. This chain connects TRBV11-2 to TRBJ2-1; unclear D gene. This CDR3 has 14 residues. The ends were cut back, 5 bases at V and 1 base at J, with 9 bases in the middle. Germline-derived CDR1 and CDR2 are SGHAT and FQNNGV. The CDR3: CASSILGSYNEQFL. CDR3 nucleotide sequence: TGTGCCAGCAGCATATTGGGATCCTACAATGAGCAGTTCCTC.

With regard to this clonotype: A read error may explain this, as a much larger clone is one base away. The chain recombines TRBV12-3 or TRBV12-4 with TRBJ2-6, with 10 bases matching TRBD2. The CDR3 spans 15 residues. The CDR3 reads CASRGLASGVNVLTF. The CDR3 nucleotides are TGTGCCAGCAGGGGACTAGCGAGTGGGGTCAACGTCCTGACTTTC.

This clonotype is a singleton in its sample. Germline and junction disagree at one end, which may indicate a read error. V gene TRBV6-5 combines with J gene TRBJ1-1, with a possible D match to TRBD1 (6 bases). Germline assignment: CDR1 MNHEY and CDR2 SVGAGI. CDR3 length equals 15 residues. CDR3 sequence reads: CASSTQGRQNAEAFF. CDR3 bases: TGTGCCAGCAGTACTCAGGGGCGGCAGAACGCTGAAGCTTTCTTT.

On this clonotype itself: A much bigger clone sits one base away, suggesting this may be a read error. The chain employs TRBV5-1 and TRBJ2-3, with 7 bases lining up with TRBD2. The CDR3 contains 17 residues. The germline V gene encodes CDR1 SGHRS and CDR2 YFSETQ. CDR3 nucleotide sequence: TGCGCCAGCAGATTGGCCTTTAGTCTAGCGGGCACAGATACGCAGTATTTT. This encodes CASRLAFSLAGTDTQYF.

This clonotype was picked up many times. The J gene is TRBJ2-1, the V gene TRBV5-4; 7 positions match TRBD1. The germline V gene encodes CDR1 SGHNT and CDR2 YYREEE (reference sequence). V was pared by 4 bases and J by 9 bases, with 7 bases of the junction left unmatched. The CDR3 totals 13 residues. CDR3 sequence: CASSRGQSGEQFF. CDR3 DNA: TGTGCCAGCAGCCGGGGACAGTCCGGTGAGCAGTTCTTC.

V usage is TRBV5-5 and J usage is TRBJ1-2; the match to TRBD1 covers 8 bases. CDR3 length: 15 amino acids. Germline V gene sequence: CDR1 SGHKS, CDR2 YYEKEE (reference sequence). CDR3 sequence reads: CDSSWDRRANYGYTF. The CDR3 coding sequence is TGTGACAGTAGCTGGGACAGGAGAGCTAACTATGGCTACACCTTC.

Note on this clonotype: It may be a read error: a sequence one base away is much more abundant. V is TRBV28 and J is TRBJ2-1, with 9 bases identical to TRBD1. With 2 bases clipped from V and 8 bases from J, the junction kept 7 bases outside the gene matches. This CDR3 is 15 amino acids long. CDR1 and CDR2 from the germline V gene are MDHEN and SYDVKM. The CDR3 loop is CASSLGDRAEDEQFF. CDR3 nucleotides: TGTGCCAGCAGTTTAGGGGACAGGGCGGAGGATGAGCAGTTCTTC.

The V gene is TRBV28, the J gene TRBJ2-3; TRBD2 matches 16 bases. The junction had 0 bases not matched to a gene; V was cut back by 6 bases and J by 3 bases. Germline V CDR1 and CDR2: MDHEN, SYDVKM. This CDR3 is 15 amino acids long. As DNA, the CDR3 is TGTGCCAGCAGGGGACTAGCGGGAGGGACAGATACGCAGTATTTT. It yields the protein CASRGLAGGTDTQYF.